The 6 T cell receptor beta chains given below trace back to one sample, sequenced in a study of breast tumors, draining lymph nodes, adjacent tissues. Each CDR3 protein is one row after TCRdb ran MiXCR on the multiplex PCR reads. The table includes approximately 130,000 distinct CDR3 sequences, about a fifth detected once. The lymph nodes were axillary draining lymph nodes from breast cancer patients. Specimen: axillary lymph node tissue. The source of these receptors is a female donor with breast cancer. Some clones in this sample may be carry-over from other donors' samples.

This clonotype was seen more than once but under ten times. V is TRBV4-1 and J is TRBJ1-2; TRBD1 matches at 7 bases. CDR1 is MGHRA and CDR2 is YSYEKL in the germline V gene. The CDR3 contains 15 residues. V was pared by 2 bases and J by 4 bases, with 7 bases of the junction left unmatched. CDR3: CASSQSGQAIYGYTF. In DNA form, the CDR3 reads TGCGCCAGCAGCCAATCAGGACAGGCTATCTATGGCTACACCTTC.

At least ten counts were recorded for this clonotype. The rearrangement joins TRBV2 to TRBJ1-5; 8 bases map to TRBD1. V lost 3 bases to trimming and J lost 4 bases; unmatched junction nucleotides: 2. This CDR3 region has 14 residues. In germline, CDR1 is SNHLY, CDR2 FYNNEI. In DNA form, the CDR3 reads TGTGCCAGCAGTGATACAGGGGGGAATCAGCCCCAGCATTTT. Protein product: CASSDTGGNQPQHF.

This clonotype was seen ten or more times. The chain recombines TRBV4-1 with TRBJ2-3; 10 bases match TRBD2. CDR3 size: 18 residues. Unmatched junction bases numbered 16, after V lost 5 bases and J lost 5 bases. Germline values: CDR1 MGHRA, CDR2 YSYEKL. DNA of the CDR3: TGCGCCAGCAGCATCCTTATAGCCCTAGCGGGAGTTAGAGATACGCAGTATTTT. Protein: CASSILIALAGVRDTQYF.

This clonotype was recorded many times. The rearrangement joins TRBV12-3 or TRBV12-4 to TRBJ2-7, with D tentatively TRBD2 (7 bases). V lost 5 bases to trimming and J lost 6 bases, with 11 bases between them. The CDR3 is made up of 12 amino acids. The CDR3 DNA reads as TGTGCCAGCAGTAAGGGGGGGCTCGAGCAGTACTTC. Its translation: CASSKGGLEQYF.

This clonotype showed up just a few times. V usage is TRBV27 and J usage is TRBJ2-2, with 9 positions matching TRBD2. V was clipped by 3 bases and J by 3 bases; unmatched bases: 2. Germline loops: CDR1 MNHEY, CDR2 SMNVEV (reference sequence). This CDR3 region has 15 residues. The CDR3 DNA is TGTGCCAGCAGTTTGCGGGAGGGCCACACCGGGGAGCTGTTTTTT. This sequence encodes CASSLREGHTGELFF.

This clonotype was counted only a few times. The rearrangement uses TRBV11-3 and TRBJ1-3; 7 bases map to TRBD1. V shed 5 bases, J shed 5 bases, and the junction held 9 bases outside the gene matches. The CDR3 consists of 15 residues. CDR1 and CDR2 (germline): SGHNT, YENEEA. CDR3 amino acids: CASSHGTEPRNTIYF. As DNA, the CDR3 is TGTGCCAGCAGCCACGGGACAGAGCCTAGAAACACCATATATTTT.